One sample yielded the 11 T cell receptor beta chains listed below, sequenced in a study of early T cells in non-severe SARS-CoV-2 infection. TCRdb itself ran the 5' RACE reads through MiXCR, one entry per CDR3 protein. The sample has 83,000 or so distinct CDR3 sequences, 8.5% to 12% seen once. This sample comprised whole blood, obtained at baseline. The receptor set was obtained from an adult who was a healthcare worker with PCR-confirmed SARS-CoV-2 infection or an uninfected control (not recorded which).

The sample holds a few counts of this clonotype. The CDR3 bases are TGCAGTGCTAGAGCCCCTCAGGGGGGCTCCTACGAGCAGTACTTC. Amino acid sequence: CSARAPQGGSYEQYF. This sequence joins TRBV20-1 and TRBJ2-7; weak D call: TRBD1 (7 bases). This CDR3 contains 15 residues. Germline V CDR1 and CDR2: DFQATT, SNEGSKA (reference sequence). Trimming removed 1 base at V and 0 bases at J, with 13 bases between.

The chain links TRBV6-1 to TRBJ2-3; D is ambiguous. The CDR3 is made up of 14 amino acids. Deletions cut 6 bases from V and 3 bases from J, with 13 bases between. CDR1 and CDR2 (germline): MNHNS, SASEGT. The CDR3 reads CASSLSAWTDTQYF. The CDR3 DNA is TGTGCCAGCAGCCTCTCCGCCTGGACAGATACGCAGTATTTT.

The sample holds many counts of this clonotype. For the CDR3, the DNA is TGTGCCAGCAGTCTCGGGGCCTCCTCCTACGAGCAGTACTTC. It codes for CASSLGASSYEQYF. This sequence joins TRBV6-2 or TRBV6-3 and TRBJ2-7; the D gene could be TRBD1 or TRBD2 (5 bases each). Looked up from germline, CDR1 is MNHEY and CDR2 is SVGEGT. Between the trimmed V and J ends, which lost 5 bases and 0 bases, there was a span of 11 bases. The CDR3 runs to 14 residues.

This clonotype occurred many times. The chain is built from TRBV10-1 and TRBJ2-1, with D uncertain. This CDR3 region has 16 residues. CDR1 and CDR2 (germline): WNHNN, SYGVQD (reference sequence). Trimming removed 7 bases from V and 5 bases from J, with 21 bases in between. CDR3 amino acids: CASMKDPELPDNEQFF. Here the CDR3 DNA reads TGCGCCAGCATGAAGGACCCGGAGCTCCCCGACAATGAGCAGTTCTTC.

This clonotype was observed many times. The chain joins TRBV7-9 to TRBJ2-2; D gene uncertain. This CDR3 is 14 amino acids long. Trimming removed 3 bases at V and 0 bases at J, with 5 bases between. Looked up from germline, CDR1 is SEHNR and CDR2 is FQNEAQ (reference sequence). The CDR3 region is CASSFRSNTGELFF. For the CDR3, the DNA is TGTGCCAGCAGCTTTCGGTCGAACACCGGGGAGCTGTTTTTT.

This chain connects TRBV28 to TRBJ2-1; 12 nucleotides align to TRBD2. Per germline, CDR1 MDHEN and CDR2 SYDVKM. The V segment lost 7 bases and the J segment 0 bases; nucleotides outside the gene matches: 4. This CDR3 contains 16 residues. CDR3 nucleotides: TGTGCCAGCACCAAACTAGCGGGAGGCTCCTACAATGAGCAGTTCTTC. Translation gives CASTKLAGGSYNEQFF.

This clonotype has more than one count but fewer than ten. The chain combines TRBV25-1 with TRBJ1-2; D remains ambiguous. Trimming shortened V by 2 bases and J by 3 bases, and 4 bases separated the two germline ends. Germline-derived CDR1 and CDR2 are MGHDK and SYGVNS. The CDR3 has 12 residues. This chain's CDR3 is CASSEGDYGYTF. In DNA form, the CDR3 reads TGTGCCAGCAGTGAAGGGGACTATGGCTACACCTTC.

CDR3 sequence reads: CASSLGLDRTDTQYF. CDR3 sequence (DNA): TGTGCCAGCTCCCTTGGACTCGACAGAACAGATACGCAGTATTTT. The chain uses TRBV18 and TRBJ2-3; D is tentatively TRBD1 or TRBD2 (5 bases each). The CDR3 runs to 15 residues. CDR1 KGHSH and CDR2 LQKENI come from the germline V gene. Trimming took 6 bases from V and 3 from J, leaving 16 bases between them.

The rearrangement uses TRBV20-1 and TRBJ2-7; a possible D gene is TRBD1 (5 bases). Trimming removed 6 bases from V and 0 bases from J, with 18 bases in between. CDR1 is DFQATT and CDR2 is SNEGSKA in the germline V gene (reference sequence). The CDR3 sequence is 15 residues long. CDR3 in amino acids: CSASDSSHPSYEQYF. CDR3 nucleotides: TGCAGTGCGAGCGACAGTTCTCACCCCTCCTACGAGCAGTACTTC.

The chain combines TRBV7-8 with TRBJ2-2; perhaps TRBD1 as D (6 bases). Trimming shortened V by 5 bases and J by 1 base, and 17 bases separated the two germline ends. This CDR3 comprises 17 residues. Germline CDR1 is SGHVS and CDR2 is FQNEAQ. This chain's CDR3 is CASSRVLDSLNTGELFF. The CDR3 DNA follows: TGTGCCAGCAGCCGCGTCTTGGACAGCCTGAACACCGGGGAGCTGTTTTTT.

The V and J genes are TRBV12-3 or TRBV12-4 and TRBJ2-1; 9 nucleotides align to TRBD2. The CDR3 runs 15 residues. V gave up 6 bases and J gave up 4 bases; unmatched junction bases: 7. CDR3 amino acids: CASRPETSGYNEQFF. The CDR3 region has the DNA TGTGCCAGCAGACCCGAGACTAGCGGTTACAATGAGCAGTTCTTC.